The next 6 T cell receptor beta chains were all read from a single sample in a study of response to subunit inactivated influenza vaccine. One entry per CDR3 protein results from TCRdb running MiXCR on the RT-PCR reads. The table lists more than 400,000 distinct CDR3 sequences, roughly 9.8% of them singletons, with less than 15% in the top ten. Specimen: PBMCs from blood, collected 45 days after vaccination. The receptors were sampled from a man aged 50 or older who received an inactivated influenza vaccine.

This chain connects TRBV5-5 to TRBJ2-7; 7 bases match TRBD1. Losses at the gene ends were 3 bases for V and 0 bases for J; bases not matched to a gene: 6. CDR3 length: 15 amino acids. Germline V gives CDR1 SGHKS, CDR2 YYEKEE (reference sequence). As DNA, the CDR3 is TGTGCCAGCAGCTCCAGGGGGATTTTCTCCTACGAGCAGTACTTC. Translating it yields CASSSRGIFSYEQYF.

This clonotype was counted ten times or more. This sequence joins TRBV6-5 and TRBJ2-7; D gene uncertain. CDR3 size: 16 residues. With 0 bases removed from V and 1 base from J, the gap between germline ends came to 13 bases. Germline V CDR1 and CDR2: MNHEY, SVGAGI. The CDR3 is CASSYSFLRPSYEQYF. The CDR3 region has the DNA TGTGCCAGCAGTTACTCGTTTTTGCGACCGTCCTACGAGCAGTACTTC.

The sample holds a few counts of this clonotype. The chain carries TRBV7-3 and TRBJ2-5; D is possibly TRBD1 (6 bases). V lost 0 bases and J lost 4, with 12 bases in between. The V gene's germline CDR1 is SGHTA and CDR2 FQGTGA. The CDR3 has 15 residues. CDR3 protein: CASSLTSSRGETQYF. In DNA form, the CDR3 reads TGTGCCAGCAGCTTAACCTCATCCAGGGGAGAGACCCAGTACTTC.

This clonotype has more than one count but fewer than ten. The V call is TRBV20-1, the J call TRBJ2-7; the match to TRBD2 covers 9 bases. The CDR3 length is 14 residues. Germline CDR1 reads DFQATT; CDR2 reads SNEGSKA (reference sequence). J gave up 4 bases and V 5 bases, and 9 bases lay outside the gene matches. The CDR3 here is CSAFSGGTGYEQYF. CDR3 sequence (DNA): TGCAGTGCTTTTAGCGGGGGCACGGGGTACGAGCAGTACTTC.

V gene TRBV5-5 combines with J gene TRBJ2-1, with D possibly matching TRBD2 (5 bases). Germline V gene data show CDR1 as SGHKS and CDR2 as YYEKEE (reference sequence). The V gene lost 1 base and the J gene lost 0 bases, with 8 bases spanning the gap. The CDR3 runs to 15 residues. Written as DNA, the CDR3 is TGTGCCAGCAGCTTGCTCGGACTCTCCTACAATGAGCAGTTCTTC. It yields the protein CASSLLGLSYNEQFF. The complete variable domain, with remaining parts taken from reference TRBV5-5 and TRBJ2-1, reads DAGVTQSPTHLIKTRGQQVTLRCSPISGHKSVSWYQQVLGQGPQFIFQYYEKEERGRGNFPDRFSARQFPNYSSELNVNALLLGDSALYLCASSLLGLSYNEQFFGPGTRLTVL.

This clonotype was recorded many times. CDR3 sequence: CSARGTGTYEQYF. CDR3 nucleotide sequence: TGCAGTGCCAGGGGGACAGGAACCTACGAGCAGTACTTC. This chain uses TRBV20-1 with TRBJ2-7, with 8 nucleotides matching TRBD1. V lost 6 bases to trimming and J lost 2 bases; unmatched junction nucleotides: 6. Germline V gene sequence: CDR1 DFQATT, CDR2 SNEGSKA (reference sequence). This CDR3 contains 13 residues.